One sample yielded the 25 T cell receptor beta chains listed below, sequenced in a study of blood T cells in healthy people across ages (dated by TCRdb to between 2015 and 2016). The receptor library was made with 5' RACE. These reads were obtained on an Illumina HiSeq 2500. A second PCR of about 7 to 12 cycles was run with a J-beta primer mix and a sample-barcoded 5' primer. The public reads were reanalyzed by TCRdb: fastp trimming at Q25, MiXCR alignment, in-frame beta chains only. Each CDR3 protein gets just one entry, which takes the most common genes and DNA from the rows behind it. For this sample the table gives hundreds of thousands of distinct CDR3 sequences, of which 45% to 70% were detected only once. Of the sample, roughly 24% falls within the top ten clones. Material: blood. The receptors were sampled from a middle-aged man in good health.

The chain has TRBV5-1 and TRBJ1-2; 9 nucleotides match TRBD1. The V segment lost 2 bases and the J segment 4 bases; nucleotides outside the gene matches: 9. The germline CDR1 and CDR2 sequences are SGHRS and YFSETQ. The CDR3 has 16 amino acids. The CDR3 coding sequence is TGCGCCAGCAGCTTCGACGGGACAGGGAGTAGCTATGGCTACACCTTC. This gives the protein CASSFDGTGSSYGYTF.

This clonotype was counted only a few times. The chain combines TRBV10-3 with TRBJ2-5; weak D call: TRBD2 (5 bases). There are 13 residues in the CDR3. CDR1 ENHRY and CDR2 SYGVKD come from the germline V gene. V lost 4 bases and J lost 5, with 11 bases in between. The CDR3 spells CAISGAEEETQYF. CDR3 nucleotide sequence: TGTGCCATCAGTGGGGCGGAGGAGGAGACCCAGTACTTC.

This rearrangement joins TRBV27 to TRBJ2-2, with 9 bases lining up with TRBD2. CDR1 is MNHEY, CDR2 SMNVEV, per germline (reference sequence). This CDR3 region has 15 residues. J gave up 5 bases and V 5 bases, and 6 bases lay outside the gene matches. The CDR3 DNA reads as TGTGCCAGCAGTACTCCGGGACTAGCAACCGGGGAGCTGTTTTTT. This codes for CASSTPGLATGELFF.

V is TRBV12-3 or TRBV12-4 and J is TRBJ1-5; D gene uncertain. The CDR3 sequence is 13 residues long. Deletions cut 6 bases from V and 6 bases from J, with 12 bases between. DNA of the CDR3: TGTGCCAGCAGACGGACGTCCAGTCAGCCCCAGCATTTT. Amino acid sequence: CASRRTSSQPQHF.

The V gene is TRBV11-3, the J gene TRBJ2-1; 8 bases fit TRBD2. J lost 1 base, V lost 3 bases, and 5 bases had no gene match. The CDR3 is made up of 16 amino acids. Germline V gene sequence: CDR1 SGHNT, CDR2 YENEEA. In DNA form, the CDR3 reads TGTGCCAGCAGCTTTGTTAGCGGGAAGTCCTACAATGAGCAGTTCTTC. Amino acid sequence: CASSFVSGKSYNEQFF.

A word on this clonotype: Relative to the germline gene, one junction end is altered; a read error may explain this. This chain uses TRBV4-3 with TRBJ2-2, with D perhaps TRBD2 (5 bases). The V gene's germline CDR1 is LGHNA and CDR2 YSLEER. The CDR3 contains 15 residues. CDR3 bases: TGCGCCGGCAGCCAAGATACTAGGAACACCGGGGAGCTGTTTTTT. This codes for CAGSQDTRNTGELFF.

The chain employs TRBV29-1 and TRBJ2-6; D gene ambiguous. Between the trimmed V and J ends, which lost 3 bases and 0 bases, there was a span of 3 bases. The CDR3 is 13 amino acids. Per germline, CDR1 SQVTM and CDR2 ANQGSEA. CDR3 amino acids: CSVECSGANVLTF. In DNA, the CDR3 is TGCAGCGTTGAGTGCTCTGGGGCCAACGTCCTGACTTTC.

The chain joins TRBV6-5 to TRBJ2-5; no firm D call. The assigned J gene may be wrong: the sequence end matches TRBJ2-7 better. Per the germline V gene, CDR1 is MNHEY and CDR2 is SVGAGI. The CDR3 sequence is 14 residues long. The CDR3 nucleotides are TGTGCCAGCAGTCGGGCCCTCATCGCCTACGAGCAGTACTTC. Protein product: CASSRALIAYEQYF.

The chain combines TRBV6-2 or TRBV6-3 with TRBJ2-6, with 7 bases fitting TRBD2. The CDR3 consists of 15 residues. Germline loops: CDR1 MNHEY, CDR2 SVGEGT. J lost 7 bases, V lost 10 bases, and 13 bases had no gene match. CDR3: CATGLDDFRANVLTF. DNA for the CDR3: TGTGCCACCGGACTAGACGACTTTCGAGCCAACGTCCTGACTTTC.

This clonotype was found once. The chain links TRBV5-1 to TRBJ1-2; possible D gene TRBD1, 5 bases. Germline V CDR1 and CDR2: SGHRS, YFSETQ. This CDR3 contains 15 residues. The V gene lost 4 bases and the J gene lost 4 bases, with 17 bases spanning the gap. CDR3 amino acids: CASSPYGGESYGYTF. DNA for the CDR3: TGCGCCAGCAGCCCCTACGGGGGGGAGAGCTATGGCTACACCTTC.

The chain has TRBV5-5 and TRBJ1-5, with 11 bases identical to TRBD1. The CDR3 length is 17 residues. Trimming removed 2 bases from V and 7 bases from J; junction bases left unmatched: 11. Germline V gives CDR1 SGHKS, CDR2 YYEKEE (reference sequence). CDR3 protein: CASSFGPPGQGGQPQHF. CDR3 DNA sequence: TGTGCCAGCAGCTTCGGCCCCCCGGGACAGGGGGGACAGCCCCAGCATTTT.

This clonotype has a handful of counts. In DNA form, the CDR3 reads TGTGCCAGCAGTTCTATTTGGGGGGCCCGGGGGAAAAGAGAAGAGACCCAGTACTTC. As protein: CASSSIWGARGKREETQYF. The chain couples TRBV28 to TRBJ2-5; D is tentatively TRBD1 or TRBD2 (6 bases each). This CDR3 region has 19 residues. Trimming cost V 4 bases and J 3 bases, with 27 bases left between them. CDR1 and CDR2 from the germline V gene are MDHEN and SYDVKM.

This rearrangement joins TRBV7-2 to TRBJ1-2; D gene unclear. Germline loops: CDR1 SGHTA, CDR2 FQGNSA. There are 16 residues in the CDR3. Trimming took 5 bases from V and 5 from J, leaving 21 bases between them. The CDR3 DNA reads TGTGCCAGCAGCCCCTCCGGTGTAGTAGCAAGATATGGCTACACCTTC. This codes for CASSPSGVVARYGYTF.

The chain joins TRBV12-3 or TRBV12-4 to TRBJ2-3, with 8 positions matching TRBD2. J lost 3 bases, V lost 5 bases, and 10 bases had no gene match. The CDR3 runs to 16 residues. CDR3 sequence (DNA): TGTGCCAGCAGTCGAAGCGGGGGCCTTAGAACAGATACGCAGTATTTT. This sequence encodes CASSRSGGLRTDTQYF.

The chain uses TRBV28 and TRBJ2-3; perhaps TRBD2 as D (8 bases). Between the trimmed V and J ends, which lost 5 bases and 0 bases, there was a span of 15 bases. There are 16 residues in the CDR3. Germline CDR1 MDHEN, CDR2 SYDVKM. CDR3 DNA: TGTGCCAGCAGTGTGGCGGGGGGACAGAGCACAGATACGCAGTATTTT. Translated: CASSVAGGQSTDTQYF.

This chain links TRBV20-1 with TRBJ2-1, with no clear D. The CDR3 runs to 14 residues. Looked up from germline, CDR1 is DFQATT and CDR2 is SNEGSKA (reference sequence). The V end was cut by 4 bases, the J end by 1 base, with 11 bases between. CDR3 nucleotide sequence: TGCAGTGCTACCGGGCCGGATTCCTACAATGAGCAGTTCTTC. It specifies CSATGPDSYNEQFF.

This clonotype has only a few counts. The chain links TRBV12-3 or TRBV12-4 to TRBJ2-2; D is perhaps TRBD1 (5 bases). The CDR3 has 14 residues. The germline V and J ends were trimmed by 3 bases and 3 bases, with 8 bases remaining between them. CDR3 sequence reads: CASSFRVYTGELFF. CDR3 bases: TGTGCCAGCAGTTTCAGGGTTTACACCGGGGAGCTGTTTTTT.

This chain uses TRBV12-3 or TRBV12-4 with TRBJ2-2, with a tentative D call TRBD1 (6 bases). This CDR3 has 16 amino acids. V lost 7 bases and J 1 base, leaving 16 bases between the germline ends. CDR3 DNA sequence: TGTGCCAGCAAGGGACATGGCCTCATGAACACCGGGGAGCTGTTTTTT. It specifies CASKGHGLMNTGELFF.

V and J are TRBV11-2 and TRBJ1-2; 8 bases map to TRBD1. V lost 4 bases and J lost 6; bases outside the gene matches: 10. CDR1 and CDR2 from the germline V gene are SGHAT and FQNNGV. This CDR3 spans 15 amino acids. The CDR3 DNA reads TGTGCCAGCAGCTCTCAGGGGGCGTCCTATAATGGCTACACCTTC. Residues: CASSSQGASYNGYTF.

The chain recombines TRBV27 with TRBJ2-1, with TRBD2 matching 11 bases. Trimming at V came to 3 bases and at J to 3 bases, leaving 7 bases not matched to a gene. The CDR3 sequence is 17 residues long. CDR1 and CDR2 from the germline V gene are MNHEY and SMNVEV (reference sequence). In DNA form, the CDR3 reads TGTGCCAGCAGTTTCGCTAAGACTAGCGGGGTCTACAATGAGCAGTTCTTC. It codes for CASSFAKTSGVYNEQFF.

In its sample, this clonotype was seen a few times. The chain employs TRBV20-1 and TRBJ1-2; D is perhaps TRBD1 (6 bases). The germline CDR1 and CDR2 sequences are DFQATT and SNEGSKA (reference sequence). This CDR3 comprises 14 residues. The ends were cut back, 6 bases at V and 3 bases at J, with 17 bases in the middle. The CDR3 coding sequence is TGCAGTGCCCCGATACAGGGTTCTGACTATGGCTACACCTTC. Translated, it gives CSAPIQGSDYGYTF.

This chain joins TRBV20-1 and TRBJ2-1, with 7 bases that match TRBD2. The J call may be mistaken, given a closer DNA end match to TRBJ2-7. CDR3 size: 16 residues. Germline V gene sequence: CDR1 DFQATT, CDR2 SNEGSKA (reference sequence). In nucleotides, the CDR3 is TGCAGTGCTAACCCGGTAGGGAGGGGAACTTACAATGAACAGTACTTC. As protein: CSANPVGRGTYNEQYF.

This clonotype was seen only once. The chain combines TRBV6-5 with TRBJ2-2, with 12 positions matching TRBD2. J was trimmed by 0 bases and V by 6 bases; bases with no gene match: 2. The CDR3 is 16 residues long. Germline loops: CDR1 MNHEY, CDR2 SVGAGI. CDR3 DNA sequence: TGTGCCAGCAGGCTAGCGGGAGGGTCGAACACCGGGGAGCTGTTTTTT. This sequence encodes CASRLAGGSNTGELFF.

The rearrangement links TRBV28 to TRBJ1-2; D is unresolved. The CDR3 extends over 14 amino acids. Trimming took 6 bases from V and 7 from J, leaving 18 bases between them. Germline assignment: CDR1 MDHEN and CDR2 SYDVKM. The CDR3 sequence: CASSPPRESGGYTF. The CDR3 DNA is TGTGCCAGCAGCCCACCGCGGGAGTCGGGTGGCTACACCTTC.

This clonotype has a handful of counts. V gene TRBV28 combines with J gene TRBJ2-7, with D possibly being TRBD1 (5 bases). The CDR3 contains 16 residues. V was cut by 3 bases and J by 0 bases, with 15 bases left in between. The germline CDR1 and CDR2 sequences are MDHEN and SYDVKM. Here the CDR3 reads CASSFQVKGNSYEQYF. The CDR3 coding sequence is TGTGCCAGCAGTTTCCAAGTCAAGGGGAACTCCTACGAGCAGTACTTC.